This T cell receptor (beta chain) was obtained from a study of blood T cell repertoires in COVID-19. Study overall: Italy, Spain and the United States were the sources of the convalescent and acute COVID-19 samples. PBMCs, B-cell-depleted T cells, or T cells provided the cDNA or gDNA that made up the material.

Germline CDR1 reads LGHDT; CDR2 reads YNNKEL (reference sequence). J gave up 6 bases and V 2 bases, and 7 bases lay outside the gene matches. This CDR3 comprises 15 residues. Under the authors' procedure: Reference gene primer amplification gave estimated nucleated cell counts. Method: immunoSEQ multiplex PCR; TCRdb's copy keeps in-frame clones and lacks some. The V and J calls and clone size are taken from that table; D and trimming were inferred from the DNA. The data show almost 35,000 clones, with around nine tenths seen just once and roughly two fifths held by the top ten. V gene TRBV3-1 (or the pseudogene TRBV3-2) combines with J gene TRBJ2-1; 7 nucleotides match TRBD2. The sequence was collected from a man between 60 and 75 years old with active or convalescent COVID-19. Sequencing used peripheral blood. This CDR3 is CASSQFLTGGNEQFF. In nucleotides, the CDR3 is TGTGCCAGCAGCCAATTCTTAACGGGAGGCAATGAGCAGTTCTTC.